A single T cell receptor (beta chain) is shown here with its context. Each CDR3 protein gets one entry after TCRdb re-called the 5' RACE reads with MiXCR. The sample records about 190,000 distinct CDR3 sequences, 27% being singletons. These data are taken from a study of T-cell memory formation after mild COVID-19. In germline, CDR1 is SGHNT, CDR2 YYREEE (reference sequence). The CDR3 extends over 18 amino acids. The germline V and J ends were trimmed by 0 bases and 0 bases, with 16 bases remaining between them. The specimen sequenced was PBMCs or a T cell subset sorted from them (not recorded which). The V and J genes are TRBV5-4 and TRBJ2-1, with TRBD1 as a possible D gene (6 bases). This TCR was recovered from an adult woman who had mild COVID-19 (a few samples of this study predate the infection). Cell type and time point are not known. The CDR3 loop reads CASSLDRVRSSSYNEQFF. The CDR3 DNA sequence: TGTGCCAGCAGCTTGGACAGGGTCCGATCTAGCTCCTACAATGAGCAGTTCTTC. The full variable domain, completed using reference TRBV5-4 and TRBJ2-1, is ETGVTQSPTHLIKTRGQQVTLRCSSQSGHNTVSWYQQALGQGPQFIFQYYREEENGRGNFPPRFSGLQFPNYSSELNVNALELDDSALYLCASSLDRVRSSSYNEQFFGPGTRLTVL.